This T cell receptor (beta chain) was recovered during a study of PD-1 blockade in classical Hodgkin lymphoma. The overall study: Patients were given intravenous nivolumab, 3 mg/kg, every 2 weeks.

All the patients suffered relapse after autologous stem cell transplantation, and brentuximab vedotin exposure differed. Germline V lookup: CDR1 SGHAT, CDR2 FQNNGV. This CDR3 has 14 amino acids. V was shortened by 0 bases and J by 11 bases, with 14 bases between the two germline ends. Some clones are missing from TCRdb's copy, which holds only in-frame ones; the method was immunoSEQ multiplex PCR. The data show about 84,000 clones, with about nine tenths seen just once and about 20% held by the top ten. This rearrangement joins TRBV11-2 to TRBJ1-5, with D possibly TRBD1 on 5 matching bases. This TCR derives from a human donor with classical Hodgkin lymphoma. Sequencing used peripheral blood mononuclear cells (PBMCs), obtained at baseline. CDR3 nucleotides: TGTGCCAGCAGCTTAGATGCGGGGACGGGGGCCCAGCATTTT. It specifies CASSLDAGTGAQHF.